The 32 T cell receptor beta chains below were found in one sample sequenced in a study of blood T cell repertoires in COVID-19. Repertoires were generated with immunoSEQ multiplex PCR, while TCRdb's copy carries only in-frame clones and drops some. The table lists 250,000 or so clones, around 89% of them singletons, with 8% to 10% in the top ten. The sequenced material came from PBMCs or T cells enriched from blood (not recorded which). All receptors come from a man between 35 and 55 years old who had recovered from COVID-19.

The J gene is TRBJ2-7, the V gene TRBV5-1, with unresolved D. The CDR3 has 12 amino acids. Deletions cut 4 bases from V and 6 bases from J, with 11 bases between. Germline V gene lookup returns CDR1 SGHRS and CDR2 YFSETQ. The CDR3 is CASSHLAREQYF. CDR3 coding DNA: TGCGCCAGCAGCCATCTCGCGCGCGAGCAGTACTTC. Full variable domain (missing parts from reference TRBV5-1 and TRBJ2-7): KAGVTQTPRYLIKTRGQQVTLSCSPISGHRSVSWYQQTPGQGLQFLFEYFSETQRNKGNFPGRFSGRQFSNSRSEMNVSTLELGDSALYLCASSHLAREQYFGPGTRLTVT.

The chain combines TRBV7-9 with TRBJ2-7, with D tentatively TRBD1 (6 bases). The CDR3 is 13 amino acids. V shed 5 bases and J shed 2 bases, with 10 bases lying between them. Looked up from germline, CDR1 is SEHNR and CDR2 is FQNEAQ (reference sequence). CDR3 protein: CASSRDKAYEQYF. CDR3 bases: TGTGCCAGCAGCCGGGACAAAGCCTACGAGCAGTACTTC.

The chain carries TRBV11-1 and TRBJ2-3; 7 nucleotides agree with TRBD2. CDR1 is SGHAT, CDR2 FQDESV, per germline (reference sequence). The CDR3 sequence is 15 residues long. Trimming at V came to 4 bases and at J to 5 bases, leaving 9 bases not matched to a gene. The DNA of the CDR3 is TGTGCCAGCAGCTCAGGTGGGACTAACATAGATACGCAGTATTTT. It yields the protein CASSSGGTNIDTQYF.

The CDR3, as DNA: TGTGCCAGCAGTGATCCCTGGGCTAGCGGGAGTCGTAATGAGCAGTTCTTC. Translated, it gives CASSDPWASGSRNEQFF. The rearrangement uses TRBV6-1 and TRBJ2-1, with 10 bases that match TRBD2. From germline, CDR1 is MNHNS and CDR2 SASEGT. The CDR3 is 17 residues long. The J segment lost 7 bases and the V segment lost 3 bases, leaving 12 bases of the junction unmatched.

CDR3 sequence: CASSMSGGANYGYTF. CDR3 in DNA: TGTGCCAGTAGTATGTCTGGGGGCGCAAACTATGGCTACACCTTC. The V and J genes are TRBV19 and TRBJ1-2; perhaps TRBD1 as D (6 bases). The CDR3 runs 15 residues. V was pared by 3 bases and J by 2 bases, with 13 bases between. Germline CDR1 is LNHDA and CDR2 is SQIVND (reference sequence).

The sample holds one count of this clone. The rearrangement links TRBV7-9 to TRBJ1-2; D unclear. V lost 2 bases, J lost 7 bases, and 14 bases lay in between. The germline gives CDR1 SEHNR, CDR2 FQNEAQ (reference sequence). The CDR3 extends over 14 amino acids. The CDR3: CASSLQTSVGGYTF. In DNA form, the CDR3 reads TGTGCCAGCAGCTTACAGACATCCGTGGGTGGCTACACCTTC.

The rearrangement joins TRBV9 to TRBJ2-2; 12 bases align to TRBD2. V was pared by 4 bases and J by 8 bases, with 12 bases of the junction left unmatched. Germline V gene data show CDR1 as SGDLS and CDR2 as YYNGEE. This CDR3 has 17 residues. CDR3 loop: CASSTSSGRAADGELFF. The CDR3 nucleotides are TGTGCCAGCAGCACATCTAGCGGGAGGGCGGCTGATGGGGAGCTGTTTTTT.

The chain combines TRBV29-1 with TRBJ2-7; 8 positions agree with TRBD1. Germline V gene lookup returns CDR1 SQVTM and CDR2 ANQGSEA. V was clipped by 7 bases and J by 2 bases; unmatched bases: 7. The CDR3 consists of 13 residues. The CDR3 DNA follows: TGCAGCGCCCGGGACAGGCAAACCTACGAGCAGTACTTC. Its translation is CSARDRQTYEQYF.

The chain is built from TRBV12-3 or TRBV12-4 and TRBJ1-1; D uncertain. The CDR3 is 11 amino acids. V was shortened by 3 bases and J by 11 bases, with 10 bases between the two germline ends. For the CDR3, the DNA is TGTGCCAGCAGTTTTCTTAGCGCGGCTTTCTTT. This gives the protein CASSFLSAAFF.

CDR3 loop: CASSNLSWVQYF. CDR3 nucleotides: TGTGCCAGCAGTAACCTTAGCTGGGTCCAGTACTTC. The chain has TRBV3-1 (or the pseudogene TRBV3-2) and TRBJ2-7; the D is unclear. Between the trimmed V and J ends, which lost 6 bases and 10 bases, there was a span of 16 bases. Germline V CDR1 and CDR2: LGHDT, YNNKEL (reference sequence). The length of the CDR3 is 12 residues.

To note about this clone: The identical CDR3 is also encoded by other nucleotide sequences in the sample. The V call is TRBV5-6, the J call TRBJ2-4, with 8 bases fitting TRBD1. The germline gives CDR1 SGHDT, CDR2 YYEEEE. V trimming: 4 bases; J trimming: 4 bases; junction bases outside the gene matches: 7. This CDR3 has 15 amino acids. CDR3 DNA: TGTGCCAGCAGCCCCCCAGGACAGGGTAAAAACATTCAGTACTTC. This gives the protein CASSPPGQGKNIQYF.

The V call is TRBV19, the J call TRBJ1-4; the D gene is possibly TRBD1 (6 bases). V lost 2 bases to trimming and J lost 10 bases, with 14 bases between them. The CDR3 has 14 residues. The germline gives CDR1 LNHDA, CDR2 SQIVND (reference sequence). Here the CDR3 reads CASSIKGGAPKLFF. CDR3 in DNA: TGTGCCAGTAGTATAAAAGGGGGGGCCCCAAAACTGTTTTTT.

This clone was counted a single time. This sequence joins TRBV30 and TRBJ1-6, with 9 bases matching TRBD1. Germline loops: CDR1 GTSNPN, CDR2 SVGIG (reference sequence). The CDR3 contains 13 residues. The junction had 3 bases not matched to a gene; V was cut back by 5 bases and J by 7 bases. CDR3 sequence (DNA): TGTGCCTGGGTCGACAGGGGGAATTCACCCCTCCACTTT. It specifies CAWVDRGNSPLHF.

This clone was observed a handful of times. CDR3 sequence reads: CASSLAQTDTQYF. CDR3 DNA: TGTGCCAGCAGCTTGGCACAAACAGATACGCAGTATTTT. The chain joins TRBV11-2 to TRBJ2-3; D call uncertain. CDR1 is SGHAT and CDR2 is FQNNGV in the germline V gene. V lost 3 bases, J lost 3 bases, and 7 bases lay in between. CDR3 length: 13 residues.

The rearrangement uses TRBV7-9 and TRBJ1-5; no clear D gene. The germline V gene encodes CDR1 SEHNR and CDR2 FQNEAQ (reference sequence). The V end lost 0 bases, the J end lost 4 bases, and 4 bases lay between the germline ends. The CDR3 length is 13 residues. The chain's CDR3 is CASSLAENQPQHF. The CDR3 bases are TGTGCCAGCAGCTTAGCTGAGAATCAGCCCCAGCATTTT.

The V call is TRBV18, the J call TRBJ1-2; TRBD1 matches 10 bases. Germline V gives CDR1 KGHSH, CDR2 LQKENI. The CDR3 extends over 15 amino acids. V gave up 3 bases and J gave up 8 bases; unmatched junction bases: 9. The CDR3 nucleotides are TGTGCCAGCTCACCTTGGACCGGGACAGGGGAGGGCTACACCTTC. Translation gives CASSPWTGTGEGYTF.

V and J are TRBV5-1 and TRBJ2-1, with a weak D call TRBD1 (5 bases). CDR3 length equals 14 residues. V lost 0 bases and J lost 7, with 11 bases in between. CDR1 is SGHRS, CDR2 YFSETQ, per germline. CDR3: CASSLGQLGNEQFF. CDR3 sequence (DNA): TGCGCCAGCAGCTTGGGACAGTTGGGGAATGAGCAGTTCTTC.

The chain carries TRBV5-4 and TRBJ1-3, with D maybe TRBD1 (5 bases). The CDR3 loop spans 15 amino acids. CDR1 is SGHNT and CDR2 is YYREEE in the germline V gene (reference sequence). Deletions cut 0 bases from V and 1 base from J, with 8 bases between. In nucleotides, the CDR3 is TGTGCCAGCAGCTTGGAGGGGAGGTCTGGAAACACCATATATTTT. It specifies CASSLEGRSGNTIYF.

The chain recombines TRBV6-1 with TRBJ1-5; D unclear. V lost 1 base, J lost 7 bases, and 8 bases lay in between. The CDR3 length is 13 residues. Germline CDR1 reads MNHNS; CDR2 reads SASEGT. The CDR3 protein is CASSEGGGQPQHF. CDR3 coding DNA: TGTGCCAGCAGTGAAGGAGGAGGGCAGCCCCAGCATTTT.

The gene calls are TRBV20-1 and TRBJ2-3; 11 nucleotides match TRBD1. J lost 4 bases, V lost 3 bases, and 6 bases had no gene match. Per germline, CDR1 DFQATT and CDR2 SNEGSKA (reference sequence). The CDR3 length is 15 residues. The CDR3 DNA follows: TGCAGTGCTAGTGATCCGGGACAGGGGGCAGATACGCAGTATTTT. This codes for CSASDPGQGADTQYF.

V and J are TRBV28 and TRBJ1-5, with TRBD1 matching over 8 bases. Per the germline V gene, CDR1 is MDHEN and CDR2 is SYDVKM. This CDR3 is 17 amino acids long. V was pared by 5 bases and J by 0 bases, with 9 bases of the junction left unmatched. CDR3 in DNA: TGTGCCAGCAGTATTCGACAGGGGATCTATAGCAATCAGCCCCAGCATTTT. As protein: CASSIRQGIYSNQPQHF.

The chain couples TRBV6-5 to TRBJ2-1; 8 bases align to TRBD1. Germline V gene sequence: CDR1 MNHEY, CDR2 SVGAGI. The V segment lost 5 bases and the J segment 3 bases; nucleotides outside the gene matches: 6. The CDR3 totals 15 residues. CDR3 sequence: CASSLAGTGYNEQFF. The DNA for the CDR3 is TGTGCCAGCAGTCTTGCCGGGACAGGCTACAATGAGCAGTTCTTC.

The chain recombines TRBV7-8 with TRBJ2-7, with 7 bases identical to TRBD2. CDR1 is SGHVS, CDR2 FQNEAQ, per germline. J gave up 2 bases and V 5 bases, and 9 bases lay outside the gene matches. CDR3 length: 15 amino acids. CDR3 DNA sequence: TGTGCCAGCAGCCGACTAGCCCCCACTACCTACGAGCAGTACTTC. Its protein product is CASSRLAPTTYEQYF.

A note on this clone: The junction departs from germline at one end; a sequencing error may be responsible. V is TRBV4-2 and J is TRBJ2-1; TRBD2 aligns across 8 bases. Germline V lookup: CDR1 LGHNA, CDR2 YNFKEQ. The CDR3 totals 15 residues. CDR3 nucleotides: TGTGCCAGCAGCCTTAGCGGGAAATCCTCCAATGAGCAGTTCTTC. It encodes CASSLSGKSSNEQFF.

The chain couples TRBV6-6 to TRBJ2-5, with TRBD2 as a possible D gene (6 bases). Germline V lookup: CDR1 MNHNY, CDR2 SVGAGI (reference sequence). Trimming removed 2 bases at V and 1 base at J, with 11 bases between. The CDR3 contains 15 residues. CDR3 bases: TGTGCCAGCAGTTACCCAACCGGGGGCCAAGAGACCCAGTACTTC. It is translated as CASSYPTGGQETQYF.

CDR3 sequence: CASSLREAGPSTDTQYF. The CDR3 nucleotides read TGTGCCAGCAGCTTGCGGGAGGCGGGACCTAGCACAGATACGCAGTATTTT. This chain uses TRBV11-3 with TRBJ2-3; 8 positions match TRBD2. The CDR3 has 17 amino acids. The V gene's germline CDR1 is SGHNT and CDR2 YENEEA. The junction had 8 bases not matched to a gene; V was cut back by 3 bases and J by 0 bases. The entire variable domain, with the rest obtained from reference TRBV11-3 and TRBJ2-3, is as follows: EAGVVQSPRYKIIEKKQPVAFWCNPISGHNTLYWYLQNLGQGPELLIRYENEEAVDDSQLPKDRFSAERLKGVDSTLKIQPAELGDSAVYLCASSLREAGPSTDTQYFGPGTRLTVL.

The CDR3 nucleotides are TGCGCCACCTCAAACGACGGGGGAGGCACTGAAGCTTTCTTT. Protein sequence: CATSNDGGGTEAFF. The V call is TRBV5-1, the J call TRBJ1-1; a weak D match, TRBD1 (5 bases). Germline loops: CDR1 SGHRS, CDR2 YFSETQ. V was clipped by 9 bases and J by 4 bases, with 19 bases between them. This CDR3 region has 14 residues.

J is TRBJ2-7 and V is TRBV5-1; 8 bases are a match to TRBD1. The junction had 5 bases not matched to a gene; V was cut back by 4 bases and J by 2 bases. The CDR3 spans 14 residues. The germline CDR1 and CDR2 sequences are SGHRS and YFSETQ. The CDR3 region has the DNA TGCGCCAGCAGCCCAAGACAGGGGCCCTACGAGCAGTACTTC. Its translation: CASSPRQGPYEQYF.

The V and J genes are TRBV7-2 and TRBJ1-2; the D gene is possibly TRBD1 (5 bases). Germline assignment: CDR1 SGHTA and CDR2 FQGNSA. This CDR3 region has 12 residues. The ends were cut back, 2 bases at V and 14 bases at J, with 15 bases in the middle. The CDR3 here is CASSLMTDSRTF. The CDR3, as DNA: TGTGCCAGCAGCTTAATGACAGATTCCAGGACCTTC. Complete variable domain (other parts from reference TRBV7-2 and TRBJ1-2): GAGVSQSPSNKVTEKGKDVELRCDPISGHTALYWYRQSLGQGLEFLIYFQGNSAPDKSGLPSDRFSAERTGGSVSTLTIQRTQQEDSAVYLCASSLMTDSRTFGSGTRLTVV.

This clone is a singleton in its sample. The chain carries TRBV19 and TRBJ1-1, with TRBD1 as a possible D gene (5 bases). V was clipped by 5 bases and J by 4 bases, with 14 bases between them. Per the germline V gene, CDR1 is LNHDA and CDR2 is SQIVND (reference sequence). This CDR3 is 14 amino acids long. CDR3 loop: CASSAYQGATEAFF. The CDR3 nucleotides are TGTGCCAGTAGTGCCTATCAGGGTGCCACTGAAGCTTTCTTT.

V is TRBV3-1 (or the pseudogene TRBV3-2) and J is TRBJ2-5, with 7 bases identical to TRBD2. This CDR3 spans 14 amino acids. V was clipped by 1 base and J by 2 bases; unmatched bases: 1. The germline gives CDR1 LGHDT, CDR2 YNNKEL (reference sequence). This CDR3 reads CASSQGGGQETQYF. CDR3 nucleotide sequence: TGTGCCAGCAGCCAAGGGGGGGGGCAAGAGACCCAGTACTTC.

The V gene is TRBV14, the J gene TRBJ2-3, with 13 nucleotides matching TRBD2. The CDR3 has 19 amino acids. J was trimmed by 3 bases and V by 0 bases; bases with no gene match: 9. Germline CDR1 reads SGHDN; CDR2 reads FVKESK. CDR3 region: CASSQDWTSGSVLTDTQYF. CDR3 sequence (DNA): TGTGCCAGCAGCCAAGATTGGACTAGCGGGAGTGTTTTGACAGATACGCAGTATTTT.